These 30 T cell receptor beta chains were all obtained from the same sample, sequenced in a study of tumor and adjacent non-tumor tissue in lung cancer. Three rounds of nested PCR, following a modified ARM-PCR protocol, produced the TCRbeta library. TCRdb reanalysed the multiplex PCR reads using MiXCR and keeps one entry per CDR3 protein. The repertoire has under 95,000 distinct CDR3 sequences, around 57% of them found once; the top ten carry around 16%. The template was RNA from unsorted bulk tissue. The sequencing input was lung tumor tissue. The receptors come from a man aged 70-80 years with non-small cell lung cancer.

A note on this clonotype: Sequence at one end of the junction differs from germline and may be a read error. This chain joins TRBV30 and TRBJ2-7, with 7 bases that match TRBD2. The CDR3 runs 14 residues. In germline, CDR1 is GTSNPN, CDR2 SVGIG (reference sequence). The CDR3 protein is CTWSTPGEGYEQYF. The CDR3 DNA follows: TGTACCTGGAGTACCCCGGGGGAGGGCTACGAGCAGTACTTC.

With regard to this clonotype: A much larger clone lies a single base off, so this may be a read error. The chain joins TRBV20-1 to TRBJ1-5; no clear D. The V and J ends lost 8 bases and 2 bases respectively, with 13 bases between them. The CDR3 has 13 amino acids. The germline gives CDR1 DFQATT, CDR2 SNEGSKA (reference sequence). The CDR3 DNA reads TGCAGTCTCCTACGACATGGCAATCAGCCCCAGCATTTT. It codes for CSLLRHGNQPQHF.

This clonotype was counted at least ten times. The rearrangement links TRBV10-3 to TRBJ2-1; the match to TRBD2 covers 12 bases. The CDR3 length is 16 residues. The V gene's germline CDR1 is ENHRY and CDR2 SYGVKD. V dropped 6 bases and J dropped 7; count of bases not matched to a gene: 10. The CDR3 protein is CAIRRGLAGGPNEQFF. CDR3 in DNA: TGTGCCATCAGGAGAGGCCTAGCGGGGGGGCCTAATGAGCAGTTCTTC.

The table lists this clonotype with many counts. V and J are TRBV5-1 and TRBJ2-5, with 10 bases matching TRBD2. The J segment lost 2 bases and the V segment lost 4 bases, leaving 2 bases of the junction unmatched. Germline loops: CDR1 SGHRS, CDR2 YFSETQ. The CDR3 spans 14 residues. The CDR3 coding sequence is TGCGCCAGCAGCCTAGCGGGGGCTCAAGAGACCCAGTACTTC. This sequence encodes CASSLAGAQETQYF.

This clonotype has only a few counts. The chain carries TRBV30 and TRBJ2-7; unclear D gene. There are 12 residues in the CDR3. Germline loops: CDR1 GTSNPN, CDR2 SVGIG (reference sequence). Trimming cost V 0 bases and J 3 bases, with 6 bases left between them. CDR3 sequence: CAWSVGFYEQYF. In nucleotides, the CDR3 is TGTGCCTGGAGTGTGGGGTTCTACGAGCAGTACTTC.

With respect to this clonotype: A read error may account for a junction end that differs from germline. This rearrangement joins TRBV29-1 to TRBJ2-2; D not certain. The CDR3 consists of 13 residues. Germline assignment: CDR1 SQVTM and CDR2 ANQGSEA. This CDR3 is CSVSVGPTVELFF. The CDR3 nucleotides read TGCAGCGTTAGTGTAGGCCCCACCGTGGAGCTGTTTTTT.

The chain recombines TRBV4-1 with TRBJ2-2; TRBD1 matches at 12 bases. The germline V gene encodes CDR1 MGHRA and CDR2 YSYEKL. With V trimmed by 1 base and J by 12 bases, 12 bases remained unmatched. The CDR3 extends over 17 amino acids. This CDR3 reads CASSQVGTGGFTGKLFF. CDR3 nucleotide sequence: TGCGCCAGCAGCCAAGTCGGGACAGGGGGCTTCACTGGGAAGCTGTTTTTT.

A word on this clonotype: A read error may account for a junction end that differs from germline. The gene calls are TRBV6-1 and TRBJ1-1; D unresolved. The germline CDR1 and CDR2 sequences are MNHNS and SASEGT. The CDR3 is 15 residues long. This CDR3 reads CASSAGWTGSTEAFF. As DNA, the CDR3 is TGTGCCAGCAGCGCTGGCTGGACGGGGAGCACTGAGGCTTTCTTT.

The V gene is TRBV29-1, the J gene TRBJ2-3; D is uncertain. The CDR3 is 12 amino acids. Germline CDR1 is SQVTM and CDR2 is ANQGSEA. The CDR3 sequence: CRVMGGPDTQYF. The CDR3 nucleotides read TGCAGAGTTATGGGTGGGCCAGATACGCAGTATTTT.

V gene TRBV6-5 combines with J gene TRBJ2-3; 7 bases map to TRBD2. Germline CDR1 MNHEY, CDR2 SVGAGI. The CDR3 totals 14 residues. V gave up 5 bases and J gave up 11 bases; unmatched junction bases: 13. For the CDR3, the DNA is TGTGCCAGCAGTACAGCCGGGAGGAAAGGTAGGCAGTATTTT. Protein sequence: CASSTAGRKGRQYF.

This clonotype was seen repeatedly, ten times or more. V and J are TRBV4-2 and TRBJ2-5, with D tentatively TRBD2 (5 bases). The length of the CDR3 is 14 residues. V gave up 2 bases and J gave up 5 bases, with 12 bases separating them. Germline assignment: CDR1 LGHNA and CDR2 YNFKEQ. The CDR3 loop reads CASSQRGQTETQYF. The DNA of the CDR3 is TGTGCCAGCAGCCAAAGAGGGCAGACGGAGACCCAGTACTTC.

The chain joins TRBV20-1 to TRBJ1-6; D gene uncertain. CDR3 length: 13 amino acids. Germline V gene sequence: CDR1 DFQATT, CDR2 SNEGSKA (reference sequence). Trimming took off 5 bases at V and 8 bases at J, with 13 bases between the two ends. CDR3 sequence (DNA): TGCAGTGCTTCTCATAGCCGGGATTCACCCCTCCACTTT. As protein: CSASHSRDSPLHF.

In the case of this clonotype: Mismatch with germline at one junction end may stem from a read error. The V gene is TRBV6-1, the J gene TRBJ2-6; possibly TRBD1 for D (5 bases). The CDR3 sequence is 16 residues long. CDR1 is MNHNS and CDR2 is SASEGT in the germline V gene. The CDR3 sequence is CASGAEDTSGANVVTF. DNA of the CDR3: TGTGCCAGCGGCGCCGAGGACACCTCTGGGGCCAACGTCGTGACTTTC.

About this clonotype itself: One junction end does not reproduce the germline sequence, and a read error may be involved. V is TRBV2 and J is TRBJ2-6; a weak D match, TRBD1 (5 bases). Germline V CDR1 and CDR2: SNHLY, FYNNEI. The CDR3 sequence is 14 residues long. The CDR3 here is CASKANSGANVLTF. In nucleotides, the CDR3 is TGTGCCAGCAAAGCGAACTCTGGGGCCAACGTCCTAACTTTC.

Points on this clonotype: A much larger clone differs by one base, so this may be a read error. The V call is TRBV29-1, the J call TRBJ2-1; TRBD2 agrees at 12 bases. CDR3 length: 13 amino acids. CDR1 is SQVTM, CDR2 ANQGSEA, per germline. Trimming took 8 bases from V and 9 from J; bases not matched to a gene: 8. CDR3 nucleotides: TGCAGCTCAGGACTAGCGGGGACCAGTGAGCAGTTCTTC. Translated: CSSGLAGTSEQFF.

V usage is TRBV10-3 and J usage is TRBJ2-7; no reliable D call. V lost 4 bases and J lost 10, with 14 bases in between. The CDR3 runs 12 residues. The germline gives CDR1 ENHRY, CDR2 SYGVKD. The CDR3 spells CAISGGNDGQYF. The CDR3 nucleotides read TGTGCCATCAGTGGCGGTAACGATGGTCAGTACTTC.

Details on this clonotype: A much more abundant neighbour one base away suggests this may be a read error. The rearrangement joins TRBV6-1 to TRBJ2-7; D is perhaps TRBD2 (6 bases). The CDR3 runs 16 residues. V was trimmed by 7 bases and J by 0 bases, leaving 19 bases between them. The germline V gene encodes CDR1 MNHNS and CDR2 SASEGT. This chain's CDR3 is CASMDWGVAASYEQYF. The CDR3 DNA sequence: TGTGCCAGCATGGACTGGGGGGTAGCGGCCTCCTACGAGCAGTACTTC.

The CDR3 coding sequence is TGCAGCGGGAGGGGACATGCGAATGAGCAGTTCTTC. This codes for CSGRGHANEQFF. The chain employs TRBV29-1 and TRBJ2-1; possibly TRBD1 or TRBD2 for D (6 bases each). CDR3 length equals 12 residues. Germline V gives CDR1 SQVTM, CDR2 ANQGSEA. The germline V and J ends were trimmed by 7 bases and 7 bases, with 14 bases remaining between them.

In its sample, this clonotype was seen many times. The rearrangement links TRBV30 to TRBJ1-6, with unresolved D. Germline loops: CDR1 GTSNPN, CDR2 SVGIG (reference sequence). The CDR3 covers 13 residues. V was cut by 2 bases and J by 7 bases, with 9 bases left in between. This CDR3 reads CAWSKRLNSPLHF. CDR3 bases: TGTGCCTGGAGTAAACGGTTGAATTCACCCCTCCACTTT.

Worth noting for this clonotype: A much larger clone sits a single nucleotide away, making a read error possible. DNA for the CDR3: TGTGCCAGCAGTTCCCAAGGACGGTACGAGCAGCACTTC. It specifies CASSSQGRYEQHF. The J gene is TRBJ2-7, the V gene TRBV28; D gene unclear. This CDR3 comprises 13 residues. Per germline, CDR1 MDHEN and CDR2 SYDVKM.

The CDR3 region is CASSPQGVQGTNVLTF. Written as DNA, the CDR3 is TGTGCCAGCAGTCCTCAGGGGGTGCAAGGGACCAACGTCCTGACTTTC. This sequence joins TRBV12-3 or TRBV12-4 and TRBJ2-6; 7 bases line up with TRBD1. The CDR3 contains 16 residues. V was pared by 5 bases and J by 8 bases, with 12 bases of the junction left unmatched.

On this clonotype: A much larger clonotype is one base distant, so this may be a read error. V is TRBV30 and J is TRBJ1-5; D is undetermined. V lost 6 bases and J 7 bases, leaving 16 bases between the germline ends. The CDR3 totals 13 residues. Germline V gene sequence: CDR1 GTSNPN, CDR2 SVGIG (reference sequence). CDR3 nucleotide sequence: TGTGCCTGTAGCGGCGGACCGGTCCAGCCCCAGCATTTT. Protein sequence: CACSGGPVQPQHF.

Remarks on this clonotype: One base away lies a much larger clone, so this may be a sequencing read error. The V call is TRBV6-1, the J call TRBJ2-7; TRBD1 matches 7 bases. CDR1 is MNHNS, CDR2 SASEGT, per germline. The length of the CDR3 is 15 residues. CDR3 residues: CANSGASGGSYEQYF. The CDR3, as DNA: TGTGCCAACAGTGGAGCGTCAGGGGGCTCCTACGAGCAGTACTTC.

This chain links TRBV29-1 with TRBJ2-3; D might be TRBD1 (7 bases). The CDR3 is 13 amino acids. Trimming left V 4 bases short and J 12 bases short, with 20 bases between. Germline CDR1 reads SQVTM; CDR2 reads ANQGSEA. Here the CDR3 reads CSVGGGGTGTQYF. CDR3 sequence (DNA): TGCAGCGTTGGTGGAGGGGGCACAGGTACACAGTATTTT.

CDR3 nucleotide sequence: TGTGCCAGCAGCCGGGGACTAGCGGGAGGCTACGAGCAGTACTTC. Its protein is CASSRGLAGGYEQYF. V usage is TRBV5-6 and J usage is TRBJ2-7, with TRBD2 matching 15 bases. V trimming: 4 bases; J trimming: 3 bases; junction bases outside the gene matches: 2. CDR1 is SGHDT and CDR2 is YYEEEE in the germline V gene. CDR3 length: 15 amino acids.

This clonotype occurred a few times. This chain links TRBV2 with TRBJ1-2, with 7 nucleotides matching TRBD1. The CDR3 runs 12 residues. V trimming: 10 bases; J trimming: 4 bases; junction bases outside the gene matches: 6. Germline CDR1 is SNHLY and CDR2 is FYNNEI. For the CDR3, the DNA is TGTGCCATCCGACAGGGTCGCTATGGCTACACCTTC. Translated, it gives CAIRQGRYGYTF.

In the case of this clonotype: This may be a read error, as it is one base from a much larger clone. The chain combines TRBV6-1 with TRBJ2-5; the D gene is possibly TRBD2 (5 bases). The germline V gene has CDR1 MNHNS and CDR2 SASEGT. The CDR3 runs to 13 residues. Trimming took off 5 bases at V and 9 bases at J, with 16 bases between the two ends. CDR3 DNA sequence: TGTGCCAGCAGTATATCCGGGTCCGGGGCCCAGTACTTC. Its translation is CASSISGSGAQYF.

With regard to this clonotype: A much more abundant neighbour one base away suggests this may be a read error. The CDR3 ends on some other residue instead of the conserved phenylalanine or tryptophan, so this is likely a read error. The chain couples TRBV29-1 to TRBJ2-7; D gene uncertain. Trimming removed 4 bases at V and 5 bases at J, with 12 bases between. The germline V gene encodes CDR1 SQVTM and CDR2 ANQGSEA. The CDR3 is 12 residues long. CDR3 residues: CSVGRSLDEQYL. CDR3 nucleotides: TGCAGCGTTGGAAGGTCGCTAGACGAGCAGTACTTA.

This clonotype was detected only a few times. Since a much larger clone is just one base distant, this may be a read error. Without the conserved terminal phenylalanine or tryptophan, this CDR3 likely stems from a read error. CDR3 sequence: CAISEGEGGYEQYY. The CDR3 DNA follows: TGTGCCATCAGTGAGGGAGAGGGGGGGTACGAGCAGTACTAC. The rearrangement links TRBV10-3 to TRBJ2-7; the D gene is possibly TRBD2 (7 bases). Germline values: CDR1 ENHRY, CDR2 SYGVKD. The CDR3 covers 14 residues. V lost 2 bases, J lost 4 bases, and 12 bases lay in between.

Points on this clonotype: The junction differs from germline at one of its ends, possibly a read error. The rearrangement links TRBV11-3 to TRBJ2-1; 9 bases line up with TRBD1. This CDR3 is 15 amino acids long. The germline CDR1 and CDR2 sequences are SGHNT and YENEEA. The CDR3 nucleotides read TGTGCCAGCGGCTTAGACAGGGGGACCTACAATGAGCAGTTCTTC. As protein: CASGLDRGTYNEQFF.